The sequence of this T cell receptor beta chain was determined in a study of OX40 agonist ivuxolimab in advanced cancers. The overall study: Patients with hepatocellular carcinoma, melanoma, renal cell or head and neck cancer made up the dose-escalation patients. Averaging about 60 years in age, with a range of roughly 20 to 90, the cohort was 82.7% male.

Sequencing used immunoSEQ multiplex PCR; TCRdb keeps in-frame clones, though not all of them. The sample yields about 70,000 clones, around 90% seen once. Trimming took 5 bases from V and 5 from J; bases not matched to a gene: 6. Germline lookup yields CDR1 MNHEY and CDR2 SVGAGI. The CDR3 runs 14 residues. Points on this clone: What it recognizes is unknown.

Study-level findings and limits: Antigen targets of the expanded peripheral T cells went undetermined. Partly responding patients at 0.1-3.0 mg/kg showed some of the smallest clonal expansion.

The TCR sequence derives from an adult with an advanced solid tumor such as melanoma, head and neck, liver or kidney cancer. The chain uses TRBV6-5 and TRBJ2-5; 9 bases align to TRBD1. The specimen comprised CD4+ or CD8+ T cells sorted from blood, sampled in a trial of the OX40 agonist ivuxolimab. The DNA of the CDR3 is TGTGCCAGCAGTCCAACAGGGGGCGGTGAGACCCAGTACTTC. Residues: CASSPTGGGETQYF.